This record concerns one T cell receptor (beta chain) sequence. CDR1 is SGHRS and CDR2 is YFSETQ in the germline V gene. There are 15 residues in the CDR3. The germline V and J ends were trimmed by 6 bases and 5 bases, with 20 bases remaining between them. TCRdb's table, derived via immunoSEQ multiplex PCR, lists solely in-frame clones and lacks some. Among roughly 61,000 clones listed, 85% to 95% were seen once. These data are taken from a study of T cell changes during pregnancy in multiple sclerosis. The rearrangement joins TRBV5-1 to TRBJ1-1, with a possible D match to TRBD1 (6 bases). This TCR came from a female donor with multiple sclerosis, enrolled in a pregnancy study. The sequences come from peripheral blood, collected after pregnancy. CDR3 nucleotides: TGCGCCAGCACCTCTACGGTAGGGGGTGGAACTGAAGCTTTCTTT. This encodes CASTSTVGGGTEAFF.